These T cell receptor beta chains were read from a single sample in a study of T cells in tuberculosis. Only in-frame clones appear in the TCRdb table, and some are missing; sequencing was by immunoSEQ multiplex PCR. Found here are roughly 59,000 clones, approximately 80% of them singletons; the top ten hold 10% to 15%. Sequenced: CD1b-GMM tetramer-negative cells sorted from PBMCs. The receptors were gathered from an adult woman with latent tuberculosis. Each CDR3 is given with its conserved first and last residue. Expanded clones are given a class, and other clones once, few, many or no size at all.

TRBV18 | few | CASSPTSGMVETQYF
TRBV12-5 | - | CASGLGQGGSQPQHF
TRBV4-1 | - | CASSQDPGEEETQYF
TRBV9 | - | CASSQRQGGLQETQYF
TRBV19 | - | CASSIRSGNTIYF
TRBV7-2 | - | CASSTSSGGGRDTQYF
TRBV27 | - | CASSLGLAVPKGNEQFF
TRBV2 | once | CAGRDRDEKLFF
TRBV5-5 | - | CASSLTGANQPQHF
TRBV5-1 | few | CASSLVARGPYEQYF
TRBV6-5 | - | CASRDGDRAYEKLFF
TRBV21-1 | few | CASSKGPKQPQHF
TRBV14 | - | CASSQGKGAYGYTF
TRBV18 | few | CASSPHGGQNEAFF
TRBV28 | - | CASSLTGFSYEQYF
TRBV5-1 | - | CASRKPRGQDEAFF
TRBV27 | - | CASSLLGTGAKAFF
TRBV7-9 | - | CASSLEGLGGYTF
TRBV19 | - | CASSFPGTGESYEQYF
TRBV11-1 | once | CASSLAASGGQETQYF
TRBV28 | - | CASSLRQAKDTQYF
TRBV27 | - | CASSLTGPHEQFF
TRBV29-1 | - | CSGGGQGYGYTF
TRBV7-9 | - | CASSSLALTPNTEAFF
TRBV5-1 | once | CASSSTTGGNGYTF
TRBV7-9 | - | CASSLTSGYNEQFF
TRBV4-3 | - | CASSQGQLAARGDTQYF
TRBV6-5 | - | CASSYEAGVYNEQFF
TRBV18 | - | CASSPATGDIQYF
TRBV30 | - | CAWSGGQATNEKLFF
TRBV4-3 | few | CASSLGQFNEKLFF
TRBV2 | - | CASSPTSAGEQFF
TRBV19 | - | CASSSWDRGYTF
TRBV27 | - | CASTSIPGGYSNTGELLF
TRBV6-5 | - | CASSYSIGTGGTEAFF
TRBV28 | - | CASSFMAGSYEQYF
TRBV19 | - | CASSFGQGRQPQHF
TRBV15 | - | CATSSDGGRGNSPLHF
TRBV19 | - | CAAGEWYEQYF
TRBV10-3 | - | CAISGTGDLTDTQYF
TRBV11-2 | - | CASSFDRGREYNEQFF
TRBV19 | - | CASRGTGGLYGYTF
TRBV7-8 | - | CASSTDLGEAFF
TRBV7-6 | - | CASSPGSAGGADTQYF
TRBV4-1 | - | CASSHQDRVHEQFF
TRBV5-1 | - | CASSMGQGGAQYF
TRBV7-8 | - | CASRGQGNSPLHF
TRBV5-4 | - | CASSLDVAAGTHEQYF